The rows below give T cell receptor beta chains drawn from one sample of a study of technical replicates of blood from several donors. Assay: immunoSEQ multiplex PCR; the TCRdb copy retains only in-frame clones and omits some. The sample carries roughly 62,000 clones, about 95% recorded once. The sequenced material came from PBMCs. The receptors derive from a human donor in good health. Some clones in this sample may be carry-over from other donors' samples. Each CDR3 is given with its conserved first and last residue.

TRBJ1-5,TRBV19,CASQVRGNQPQHF
TRBJ2-1,TRBV5-1,CASSSSPTRSYNEQFF
TRBJ1-2,TRBV27,CASSLFGGRLSYGYTF
TRBJ2-3,TRBV6-5,CASSYSGLPEDTQYF
TRBJ2-5,TRBV5-1,CASSLEAGQGETQYF
TRBJ2-5,TRBV18,CASSREDPGLAGGETQYF
TRBJ2-5,TRBV5-1,CASGGTGLETQYF
TRBJ2-1,TRBV29-1,CSVDASGRRNEQFF
TRBJ2-1,TRBV7-9,CASSSSKWDLNEQFF
TRBJ2-7,TRBV5-4,CASGSGLAGAPEQYF
TRBJ2-7,TRBV7-9,CASSQAGIYEQYF
TRBJ2-5,TRBV4-1,CASSRLAGTQETQYF
TRBJ2-2,TRBV18,CASSPQQANTGELFF
TRBJ2-1,TRBV5-8,CASSLGLADNEQFF
TRBJ2-1,TRBV5-4,CASKLRGGPKGEQFF
TRBJ2-5,TRBV29-1,CSVGGWEETQYF
TRBJ2-1,TRBV5-6,CASSLTVHEQFF
TRBJ2-7,TRBV29-1,CSVGLAGGRYEQYF
TRBJ1-1,TRBV6-5,CASSPLGTVNTEAFF
TRBJ2-7,TRBV27,CASSSLGSYEQYF
TRBJ2-2,TRBV6-6,CASSYSQNTGELFF
TRBJ1-3,TRBV2,CASSGGRVDFGGYGNTIYF
TRBJ2-6,TRBV4-1,CASSQDPGQGVSGANVLTF
TRBJ1-1,TRBV5-6,CASSQLRVMNTEAFF
TRBJ2-1,TRBV7-3,CASSRHTQGPNEQFF
TRBJ2-3,TRBV29-1,CSVEDNYLQYF
TRBJ2-1,TRBV29-1,CSVEGAGVLGEQFF
TRBJ2-5,TRBV7-3,CASSFLNRQLQYF
TRBJ2-3,TRBV5-1,CASSLGGGMDTQYF